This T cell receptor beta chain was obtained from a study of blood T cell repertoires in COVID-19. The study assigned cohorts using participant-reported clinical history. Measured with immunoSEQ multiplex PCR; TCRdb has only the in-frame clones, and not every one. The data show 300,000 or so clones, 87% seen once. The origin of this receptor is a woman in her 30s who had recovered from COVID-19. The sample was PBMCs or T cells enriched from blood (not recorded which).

Here the CDR3 DNA reads TGTGCCAGCAGCTTACCGACAGGGGGCACCAAAAACATTCAGTACTTC. It encodes CASSLPTGGTKNIQYF. The chain has TRBV7-9 and TRBJ2-4, with 10 nucleotides matching TRBD1. Germline V gives CDR1 SEHNR, CDR2 FQNEAQ (reference sequence). Trimming at V came to 2 bases and at J to 2 bases, leaving 3 bases not matched to a gene. This CDR3 has 16 amino acids.